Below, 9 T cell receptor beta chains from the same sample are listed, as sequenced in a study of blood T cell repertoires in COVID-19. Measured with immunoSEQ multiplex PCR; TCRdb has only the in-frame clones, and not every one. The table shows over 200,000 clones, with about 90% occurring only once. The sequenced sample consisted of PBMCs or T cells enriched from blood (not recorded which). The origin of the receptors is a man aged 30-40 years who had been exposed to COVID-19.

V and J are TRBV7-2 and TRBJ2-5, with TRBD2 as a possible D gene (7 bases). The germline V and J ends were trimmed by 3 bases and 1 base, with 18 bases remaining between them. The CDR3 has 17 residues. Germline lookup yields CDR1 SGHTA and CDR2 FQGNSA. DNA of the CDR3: TGTGCCAGCAGCTTGCGTTGGGGGGGCGGTTCCCAAGAGACCCAGTACTTC. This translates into CASSLRWGGGSQETQYF.

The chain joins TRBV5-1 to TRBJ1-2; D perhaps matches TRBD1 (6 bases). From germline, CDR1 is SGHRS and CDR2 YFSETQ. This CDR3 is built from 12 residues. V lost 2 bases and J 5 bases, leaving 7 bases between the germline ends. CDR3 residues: CASSFTGYGYTF. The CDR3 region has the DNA TGCGCCAGCAGCTTTACAGGGTATGGCTACACCTTC.

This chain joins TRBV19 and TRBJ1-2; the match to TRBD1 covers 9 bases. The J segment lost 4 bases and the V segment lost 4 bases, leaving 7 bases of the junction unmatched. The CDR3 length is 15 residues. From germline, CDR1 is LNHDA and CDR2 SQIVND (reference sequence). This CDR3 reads CASSTITGGGYGYTF. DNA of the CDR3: TGTGCCAGTAGTACTATCACAGGGGGCGGCTATGGCTACACCTTC.

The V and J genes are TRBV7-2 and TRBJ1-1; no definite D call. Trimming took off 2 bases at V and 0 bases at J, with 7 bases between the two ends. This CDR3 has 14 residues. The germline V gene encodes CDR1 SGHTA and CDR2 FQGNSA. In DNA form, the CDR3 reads TGTGCCAGCAGCTTATCGGTCCTGAACACTGAAGCTTTCTTT. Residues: CASSLSVLNTEAFF.

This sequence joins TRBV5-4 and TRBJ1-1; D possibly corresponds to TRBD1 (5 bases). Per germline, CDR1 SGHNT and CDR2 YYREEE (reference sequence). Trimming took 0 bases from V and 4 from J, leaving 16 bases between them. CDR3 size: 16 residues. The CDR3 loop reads CASSLGTTRGSTEAFF. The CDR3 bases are TGTGCCAGCAGCTTGGGGACCACGCGGGGGTCCACTGAAGCTTTCTTT.

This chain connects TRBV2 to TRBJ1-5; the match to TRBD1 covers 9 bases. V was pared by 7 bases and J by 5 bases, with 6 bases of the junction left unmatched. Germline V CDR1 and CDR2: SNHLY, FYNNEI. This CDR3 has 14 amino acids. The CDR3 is CASTFTGGDQPQHF. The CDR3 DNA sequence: TGTGCCAGCACATTCACAGGGGGCGATCAGCCCCAGCATTTT.

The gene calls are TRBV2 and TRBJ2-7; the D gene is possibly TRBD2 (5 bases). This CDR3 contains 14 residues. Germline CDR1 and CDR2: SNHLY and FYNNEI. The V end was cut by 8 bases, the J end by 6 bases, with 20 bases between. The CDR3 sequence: CASGGGGRAGEQYF. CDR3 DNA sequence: TGTGCCAGCGGAGGAGGCGGCCGCGCTGGCGAGCAGTACTTC.

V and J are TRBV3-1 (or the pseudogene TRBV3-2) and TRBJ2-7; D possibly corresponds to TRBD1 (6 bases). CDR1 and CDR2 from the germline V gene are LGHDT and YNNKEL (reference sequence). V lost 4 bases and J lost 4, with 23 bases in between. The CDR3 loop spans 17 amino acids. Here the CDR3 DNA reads TGTGCCAGCAGCCGCAACCCCCACCGGGACACCGGATACGAGCAGTACTTC. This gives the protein CASSRNPHRDTGYEQYF.

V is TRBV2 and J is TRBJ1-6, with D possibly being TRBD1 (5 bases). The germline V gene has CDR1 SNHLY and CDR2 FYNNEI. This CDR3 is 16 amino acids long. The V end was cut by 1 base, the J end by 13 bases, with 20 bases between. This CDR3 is CASSEGGKGPGVPLHF. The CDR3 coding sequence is TGTGCCAGCAGTGAAGGGGGGAAGGGGCCGGGAGTCCCCCTCCACTTT.